This is a list of T cell receptor beta chains from one sample in a study of identical twins. Using its own MiXCR run on the 5' RACE reads, TCRdb lists one record per CDR3 protein. The sample shows some 570,000 distinct CDR3 sequences, about 20% of them seen only once. The same specimen was also included in a second study, on yellow fever vaccine responses in identical twins.

Material for sequencing was CD4+ T cells sorted from blood. These receptors were taken from a woman between 18 and 29 years old in good health. Each CDR3 is given with its conserved first and last residue. D genes are given only for firm matches. Expanded clones are given a class, and other clones once, few, many or no size at all.

cdr3_aa,cdr3_nt,d_call,v_call,clone_size,j_call
CASISGRSSGANVLTF,TGTGCCAGCATCTCCGGGAGAAGCTCTGGGGCCAACGTCCTGACTTTC,-,TRBV11-1,-,TRBJ2-6
CATLINYEQYF,TGTGCCACTCTAATAAACTACGAGCAGTACTTC,-,TRBV6-4,-,TRBJ2-7
CAISERPPNEQFF,TGTGCCATCAGTGAGCGTCCTCCCAATGAGCAGTTCTTC,-,TRBV10-3,few,TRBJ2-1
CASSDEDPNIQYF,TGTGCCAGCAGTGATGAAGACCCAAACATTCAGTACTTC,-,TRBV2,many,TRBJ2-4
CAISDIRAQETQYF,TGTGCCATCAGTGATATCAGGGCCCAAGAGACCCAGTACTTC,-,TRBV10-3,-,TRBJ2-5
CAISGTSGSNEQFF,TGTGCCATCAGTGGGACTAGCGGGAGTAATGAGCAGTTCTTC,TRBD2,TRBV10-3,-,TRBJ2-1
CASSLDGWGNTDTQYF,TGTGCCAGCAGCTTAGATGGATGGGGGAACACAGATACGCAGTATTTT,-,TRBV7-8,-,TRBJ2-3
CASSTGQMNTEAFF,TGCGCCAGCAGCACTGGACAGATGAACACTGAAGCTTTCTTT,-,TRBV5-1,many,TRBJ1-1
CASSDSFRTNHYEQYF,TGCGCCAGCAGCGACAGCTTTAGGACAAATCATTACGAGCAGTACTTC,-,TRBV4-1,few,TRBJ2-7
CASSPSRDRPGEQYF,TGTGCCAGCAGTCCCTCCCGGGACAGGCCAGGGGAGCAGTACTTC,TRBD1,TRBV12-3/TRBV12-4,few,TRBJ2-7
CASSFGGRDEQFF,TGTGCCAGCAGCTTCGGGGGGAGGGATGAGCAGTTCTTC,TRBD2,TRBV7-9,-,TRBJ2-1
CASSLVVGQMRNNEQFF,TGTGCCAGCAGCTTAGTAGTAGGTCAGATGAGGAACAATGAGCAGTTCTTC,-,TRBV7-2,-,TRBJ2-1
CASRGQGFSTDTQYF,TGTGCCAGCAGGGGCCAGGGGTTCTCGACAGATACGCAGTATTTT,-,TRBV27,-,TRBJ2-3
CASTSFLLTEAFF,TGTGCCAGCACCTCCTTCCTGCTAACTGAAGCTTTCTTT,-,TRBV12-3/TRBV12-4,-,TRBJ1-1
CASSLGLRQAFF,TGTGCCAGCAGCTTAGGTCTTCGACAGGCTTTCTTT,-,TRBV11-2,-,TRBJ1-1
CAITASGGAIAGELFF,TGTGCCATCACCGCTAGCGGGGGGGCTATCGCCGGGGAGCTGTTTTTT,TRBD2,TRBV10-3,few,TRBJ2-2
CASSSRGNSPLHF,TGTGCCAGCAGTTCCAGGGGGAATTCACCCCTCCACTTT,TRBD1,TRBV12-3/TRBV12-4,few,TRBJ1-6
CASSRLAIGETQYF,TGTGCCAGCAGTAGGCTAGCAATTGGAGAGACCCAGTACTTC,-,TRBV6-2/TRBV6-3,few,TRBJ2-5
CSAALGTDTQYF,TGCAGTGCTGCACTAGGCACAGATACGCAGTATTTT,-,TRBV20-1,-,TRBJ2-3
CASSPRAGGKNTGELFF,TGTGCCAGCAGCCCGCGGGCAGGGGGCAAGAACACCGGGGAGCTGTTTTTT,TRBD1,TRBV14,few,TRBJ2-2
CASSSGVYQETKYF,TGTGCCAGCAGCTCGGGTGTATACCAAGAGACCAAGTACTTC,-,TRBV3-1,-,TRBJ2-5
CASSFWGQPQHF,TGTGCCAGCAGTTTTTGGGGTCAGCCCCAGCATTTT,-,TRBV12-3/TRBV12-4,many,TRBJ1-5
CSARDYRTQYF,TGCAGTGCTAGAGATTACAGGACCCAGTACTTC,-,TRBV20-1,few,TRBJ2-5
CASSRDRGRGNTIYF,TGCGCCAGCAGCCGCGACAGGGGCAGAGGAAACACCATATATTTT,TRBD1,TRBV5-1,-,TRBJ1-3
CSVDGNINEQFF,TGCAGCGTTGACGGGAACATCAATGAGCAGTTCTTC,-,TRBV29-1,few,TRBJ2-1
CATHPGGSYNEQFF,TGCGCCACCCACCCTGGGGGTTCCTACAATGAGCAGTTCTTC,-,TRBV4-1,many,TRBJ2-1
CSVEDARTPNYGYTF,TGCAGCGTTGAAGATGCAAGAACCCCTAACTATGGCTACACCTTC,-,TRBV29-1,few,TRBJ1-2
CASSRGLAEQETQYF,TGTGCCAGCAGCAGGGGACTAGCGGAACAAGAGACCCAGTACTTC,TRBD2,TRBV6-1,-,TRBJ2-5
CASSAGGVEETQYF,TGTGCCAGCAGCGCGGGGGGGGTTGAAGAGACCCAGTACTTC,TRBD2,TRBV13,-,TRBJ2-5
CASSQDSTPPGANVLTF,TGCGCCAGCAGCCAAGATAGTACTCCACCTGGGGCCAACGTCCTGACTTTC,-,TRBV4-1,few,TRBJ2-6
CSARPTGITGELFF,TGCAGTGCTAGACCGACAGGGATCACCGGGGAGCTGTTTTTT,TRBD1,TRBV20-1,few,TRBJ2-2
CASSRGQVTEKLFF,TGTGCCAGTAGTAGGGGACAGGTAACAGAAAAACTGTTTTTT,TRBD1,TRBV19,few,TRBJ1-4
CASTIWSSGSREQFF,TGTGCCAGTACCATTTGGTCTAGCGGGAGTCGTGAGCAGTTCTTC,TRBD2,TRBV19,-,TRBJ2-1
CASSLPGLTNNEQFF,TGTGCCAGCAGCCTTCCGGGACTAACGAACAATGAGCAGTTCTTC,TRBD2,TRBV3-1,-,TRBJ2-1
CASSRSSGGNQETQYF,TGTGCCAGCAGCCGAAGCTCTGGCGGGAACCAAGAGACCCAGTACTTC,-,TRBV11-2,-,TRBJ2-5
CASSLSGTSNEQYF,TGTGCCAGCAGCCTCTCCGGGACTAGCAACGAGCAGTACTTC,TRBD2,TRBV7-8,-,TRBJ2-7
CASSLGLAGVDYNEQFF,TGTGCCAGCAGCCTCGGACTAGCGGGGGTTGACTACAATGAGCAGTTCTTC,TRBD2,TRBV7-9,-,TRBJ2-1
CASSTTGGSYGYTF,TGTGCCAGCAGTACAACAGGGGGGAGCTATGGCTACACCTTC,TRBD1,TRBV6-1,-,TRBJ1-2
CASSLSGETEAFF,TGTGCCAGCAGCTTATCTGGGGAGACTGAAGCTTTCTTT,-,TRBV7-7,-,TRBJ1-1
CASTGDYNQPQHF,TGTGCCAGCACGGGGGATTACAATCAGCCCCAGCATTTT,-,TRBV2,-,TRBJ1-5
CATSGPDTQYF,TGTGCCACCAGTGGCCCAGATACGCAGTATTTT,-,TRBV24-1,few,TRBJ2-3
CSGSTGGQYNEQFF,TGCAGTGGCAGTACAGGGGGACAATACAATGAGCAGTTCTTC,TRBD1,TRBV20-1,-,TRBJ2-1
CASRTLGATYEQYF,TGTGCCAGCAGGACGCTGGGTGCCACCTACGAGCAGTACTTC,-,TRBV6-2/TRBV6-3,-,TRBJ2-7
CASSLENSPLHF,TGTGCCAGCAGCTTAGAAAATTCACCCCTCCACTTT,-,TRBV7-9,many,TRBJ1-6
CASSPKLAGVWYEQYF,TGTGCCAGCAGCCCAAAACTAGCGGGAGTGTGGTACGAGCAGTACTTC,TRBD2,TRBV7-6,-,TRBJ2-7
CSARQGGGYTF,TGCAGCGCACGACAGGGGGGTGGCTACACCTTC,TRBD1,TRBV29-1,few,TRBJ1-2
CASRPRTGTDTQYF,TGCGCCAGCAGACCACGGACAGGCACAGATACGCAGTATTTT,-,TRBV10-1,few,TRBJ2-3
CASQTGGNWYYGYTF,TGTGCCAGCCAAACCGGCGGGAACTGGTACTATGGCTACACCTTC,-,TRBV12-3/TRBV12-4,few,TRBJ1-2